This T cell receptor (beta chain) was recovered during a study of cytomegalovirus exposure and HLA in healthy donors. V lost 4 bases and J 1 base, leaving 7 bases between the germline ends. Germline V gene sequence: CDR1 ENHRY, CDR2 SYGVKD. The CDR3 spans 14 residues. The PCR was carried out with 60 Vbeta primers and 13 Jbeta primers. Assay: immunoSEQ multiplex PCR; the TCRdb copy retains only in-frame clones and omits some. There are 100,000 to 150,000 clones in the sample; 65% to 80% occur only once, and 1% lies in the top ten. Material for sequencing was PBMCs. The TCR was taken from a human donor in good health. The chain has TRBV10-3 and TRBJ1-4; D uncertain. Here the CDR3 reads CAISARQTNEKLFF. In DNA form, the CDR3 reads TGTGCCATCAGTGCCAGGCAAACTAATGAAAAACTGTTTTTT.